Sequencing of this T cell receptor (beta chain) was carried out in a study of CD8+ T cells in alopecia areata. Extraction of RNA preceded its reverse transcription into cDNA, which served as the sequencing template. Generated by immunoSEQ multiplex PCR, the TCRdb table keeps only in-frame clones and is missing some. The sample carries around 180,000 clones, over 55% recorded once. Treatment in this sample: oral pan-JAK inhibitor, 5-10 mg twice daily. This TCR was recovered from a human donor with alopecia areata. The source was CD4+ T cells sorted from blood, collected at week 24, from a patient treated with tofacitinib.

CDR3 DNA: TGTGCCACCAGTTACACCGGGGAGCTGTTTTTT. Amino acid sequence: CATSYTGELFF. The chain has TRBV15 and TRBJ2-2, with no clear D. Trimming pared 6 bases from V and 3 bases from J, leaving 2 bases between. Per germline, CDR1 LNHNV and CDR2 YYDKDF (reference sequence). The CDR3 totals 11 residues. The full variable domain, completed using reference TRBV15 and TRBJ2-2, is DAMVIQNPRYQVTQFGKPVTLSCSQTLNHNVMYWYQQKSSQAPKLLFHYYDKDFNNEADTPDNFQSRRPNTSFCFLDIRSPGLGDTAMYLCATSYTGELFFGEGSRLTVL.